Sequencing of this T cell receptor beta chain was carried out in a study of T-cell reconstitution after alpha-beta-depleted transplantation in children. The library targeted TCRbeta and was prepared with unique molecular identifiers. TCRdb independently ran MiXCR on the PCR reads; one entry per CDR3 protein. The data show approximately 270,000 distinct CDR3 sequences, 9.9% seen once. This CDR3 comprises 17 residues. The germline V and J ends were trimmed by 1 base and 4 bases, with 18 bases remaining between them. Germline V CDR1 and CDR2: MGHRA, YSYEKL. The clonotype comes from a human donor who donated a stem cell graft to a child with SCID. The specimen comprised PBMCs from the stem cell graft donor, sampled from the stem cell graft. The chain is built from TRBV4-1 and TRBJ2-3; D gene unclear. The CDR3, as DNA: TGCGCCAGCAGCCAAGTCGCCCCGGAAAACCGCCCAGATACGCAGTATTTT. The encoded protein is CASSQVAPENRPDTQYF.